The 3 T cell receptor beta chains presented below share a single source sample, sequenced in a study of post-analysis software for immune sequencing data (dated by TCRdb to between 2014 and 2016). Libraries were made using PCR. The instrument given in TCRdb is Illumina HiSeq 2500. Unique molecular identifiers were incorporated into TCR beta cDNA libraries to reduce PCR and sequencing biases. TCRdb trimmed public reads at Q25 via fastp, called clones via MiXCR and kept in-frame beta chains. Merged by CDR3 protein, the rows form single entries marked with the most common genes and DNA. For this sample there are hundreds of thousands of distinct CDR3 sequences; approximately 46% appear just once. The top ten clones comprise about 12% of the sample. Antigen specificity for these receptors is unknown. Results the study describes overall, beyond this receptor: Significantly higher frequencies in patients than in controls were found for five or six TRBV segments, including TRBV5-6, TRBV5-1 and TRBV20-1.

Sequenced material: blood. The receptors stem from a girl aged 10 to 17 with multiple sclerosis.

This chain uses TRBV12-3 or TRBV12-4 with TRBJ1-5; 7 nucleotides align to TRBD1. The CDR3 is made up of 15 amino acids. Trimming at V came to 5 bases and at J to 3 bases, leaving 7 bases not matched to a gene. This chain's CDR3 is CASSTADRANQPQHF. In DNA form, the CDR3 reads TGTGCCAGCAGTACAGCTGACAGGGCCAATCAGCCCCAGCATTTT.

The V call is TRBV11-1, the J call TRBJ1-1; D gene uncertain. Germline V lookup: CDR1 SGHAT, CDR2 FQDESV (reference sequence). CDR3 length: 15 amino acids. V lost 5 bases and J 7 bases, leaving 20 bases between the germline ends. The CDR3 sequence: CASSLRRLGRDEAFF. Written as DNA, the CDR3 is TGTGCCAGCAGCCTCCGACGGTTAGGTAGGGATGAAGCTTTCTTT.

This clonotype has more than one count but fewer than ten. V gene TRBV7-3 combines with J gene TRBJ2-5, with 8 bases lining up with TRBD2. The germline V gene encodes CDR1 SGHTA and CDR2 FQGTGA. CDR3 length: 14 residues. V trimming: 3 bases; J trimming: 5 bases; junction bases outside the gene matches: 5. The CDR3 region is CASSFQAGDETQYF. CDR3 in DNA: TGTGCCAGCAGCTTTCAAGCGGGAGATGAGACCCAGTACTTC.